This T cell receptor beta chain came from a study of cytomegalovirus exposure and HLA in healthy donors. Study in general: In a later analysis, the roughly 120 validation repertoires were reported to have used the same platform as the approximately 670 first-cohort repertoires.

J lost 4 bases, V lost 0 bases, and 6 bases had no gene match. Per germline, CDR1 SGHRS and CDR2 YFSETQ. The CDR3 is 16 residues long. With regard to this clone: Its antigen is currently unknown.

Study-wide results and limits: The study labeled 150 to 200 TCR beta chains cytomegalovirus-associated.

Only in-frame clones appear in the TCRdb table, and some are missing; sequencing was by immunoSEQ multiplex PCR. Here the sample spans 150,000 to 200,000 clones, around 82% being singletons. The clonotype originates from a man aged 30 to 45 in good health and CMV-seropositive. The V call is TRBV5-1, the J call TRBJ2-2; 7 bases match TRBD1. The sample was PBMCs. This chain's CDR3 is CASSLGQGLGTGELFF. The CDR3 DNA sequence: TGCGCCAGCAGCTTGGGACAGGGATTGGGCACCGGGGAGCTGTTTTTT.